This record covers a single T cell receptor beta chain. Its cognate antigen is unknown. Constant-segment primers and 5'RACE yielded cDNA libraries for TCR alpha and TCR beta, each carrying sample barcodes and UMIs. TCRdb re-derived calls from the 5' RACE reads in MiXCR, one entry per CDR3 protein. Of about 110,000 distinct CDR3 sequences listed, approximately 15% are singletons. This sample was included in a study of T-cell memory formation after mild COVID-19. With V trimmed by 6 bases and J by 5 bases, 16 bases remained unmatched. CDR3 length: 18 residues. Per the germline V gene, CDR1 is SGDLS and CDR2 is YYNGEE. Study-level findings and limits: What remained unconfirmed was the SARS-CoV-2 specificity of second-wave clones peaking on day 37. Cross-reactive memory seemingly joined, as some responding clones were found in pre-infection memory. Mainly CM and EM harbored the contracting CD4+ clones; mainly EMRA harbored the CD8+ ones.

The sequenced sample consisted of PBMCs or a T cell subset sorted from them (not recorded which). This sequence was found in a young man who had mild COVID-19 (a few samples of this study predate the infection). Cell type and time point are not known. The V and J genes are TRBV9 and TRBJ2-2; the match to TRBD2 covers 10 bases. The CDR3 DNA follows: TGTGCCAGCACCCATACCCCTCTAGCGGGGGCCGCAACCGGGGAGCTGTTTTTT. It is translated as CASTHTPLAGAATGELFF.